The text below deals with one TCR beta chain. The data originate from a study of blood T cell repertoires in COVID-19. Turning to the study itself: The study drew acute and convalescent COVID-19 samples from the United States, Italy and Spain. T cells, B-cell-depleted T cells, or PBMCs supplied cDNA or gDNA.

There are 14 residues in the CDR3. Germline trimming cut 6 bases from V and 5 bases from J; bases unmatched to any gene: 3. Germline CDR1 and CDR2: MNHEY and SVGAGI. Clones were read by immunoSEQ multiplex PCR, and TCRdb kept only the in-frame ones, dropping some. Among some 200,000 clones, roughly 89% were seen once, and the ten largest hold around 13%. The clonotype comes from a woman between 65 and 79 years old with COVID-19, enrolled during active disease. Sequencing was performed on peripheral blood. The V gene is TRBV6-5, the J gene TRBJ1-6; 8 bases agree with TRBD1. DNA of the CDR3: TGTGCCAGCAGCAGGGGGCCCGATAATTCACCCCTCCACTTT. It specifies CASSRGPDNSPLHF.